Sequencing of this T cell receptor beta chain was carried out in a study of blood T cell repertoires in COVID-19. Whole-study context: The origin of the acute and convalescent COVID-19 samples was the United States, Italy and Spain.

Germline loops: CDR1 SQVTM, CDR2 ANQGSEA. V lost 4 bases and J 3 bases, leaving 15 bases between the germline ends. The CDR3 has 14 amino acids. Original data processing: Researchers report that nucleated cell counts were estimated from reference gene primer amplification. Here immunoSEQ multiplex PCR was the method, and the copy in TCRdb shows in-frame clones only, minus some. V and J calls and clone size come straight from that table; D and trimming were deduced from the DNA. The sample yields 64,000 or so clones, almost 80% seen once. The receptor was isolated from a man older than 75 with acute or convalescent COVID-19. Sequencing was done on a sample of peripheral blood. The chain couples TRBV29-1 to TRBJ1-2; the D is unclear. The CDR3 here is CSVVEGEWYYGYTF. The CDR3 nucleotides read TGCAGCGTTGTCGAAGGAGAATGGTACTATGGCTACACCTTC. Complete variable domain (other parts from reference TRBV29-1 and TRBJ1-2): SAVISQKPSRDICQRGTSLTIQCQVDSQVTMMFWYRQQPGQSLTLIATANQGSEATYESGFVIDKFPISRPNLTFSTLTVSNMSPEDSSIYLCSVVEGEWYYGYTFGSGTRLTVV.